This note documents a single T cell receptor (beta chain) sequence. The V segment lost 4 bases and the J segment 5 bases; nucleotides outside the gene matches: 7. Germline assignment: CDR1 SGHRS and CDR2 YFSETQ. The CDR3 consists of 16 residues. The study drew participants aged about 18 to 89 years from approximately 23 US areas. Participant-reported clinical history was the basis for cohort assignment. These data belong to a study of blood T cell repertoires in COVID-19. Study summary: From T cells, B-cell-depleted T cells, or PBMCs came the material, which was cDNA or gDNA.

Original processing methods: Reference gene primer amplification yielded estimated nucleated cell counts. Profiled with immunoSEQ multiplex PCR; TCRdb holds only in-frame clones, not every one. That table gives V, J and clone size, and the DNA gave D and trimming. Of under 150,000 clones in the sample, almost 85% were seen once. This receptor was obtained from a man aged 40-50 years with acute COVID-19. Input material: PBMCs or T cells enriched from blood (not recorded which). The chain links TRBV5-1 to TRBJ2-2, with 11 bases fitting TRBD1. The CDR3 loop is CASSKGQGAETGELFF. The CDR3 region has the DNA TGCGCCAGCAGCAAAGGACAGGGGGCTGAGACCGGGGAGCTGTTTTTT.